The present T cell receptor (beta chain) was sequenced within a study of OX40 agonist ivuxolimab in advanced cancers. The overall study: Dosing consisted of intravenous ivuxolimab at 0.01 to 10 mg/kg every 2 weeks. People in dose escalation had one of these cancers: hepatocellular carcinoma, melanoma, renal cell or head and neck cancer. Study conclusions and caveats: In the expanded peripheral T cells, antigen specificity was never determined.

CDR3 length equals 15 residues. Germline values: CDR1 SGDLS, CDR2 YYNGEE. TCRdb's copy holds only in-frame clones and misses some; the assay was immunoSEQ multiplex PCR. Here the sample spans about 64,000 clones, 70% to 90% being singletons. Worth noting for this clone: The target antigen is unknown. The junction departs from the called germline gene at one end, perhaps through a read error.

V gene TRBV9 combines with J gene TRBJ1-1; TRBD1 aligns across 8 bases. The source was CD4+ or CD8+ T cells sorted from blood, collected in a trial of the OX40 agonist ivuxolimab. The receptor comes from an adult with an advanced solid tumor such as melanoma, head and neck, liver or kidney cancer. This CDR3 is CASSVARTGFTETFF. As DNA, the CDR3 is TGTGCCAGCAGCGTAGCCAGGACAGGGTTCACTGAAACTTTCTTT.